This T cell receptor (beta chain) comes out of a study of T cells in Graves' hyperthyroidism and ophthalmopathy. The table lists this clonotype with a count of one. As yet, its antigen is unknown. TCR beta CDR3 region amplification was performed from RNA transcripts. First-round RT-PCR with HTBI primers amplified the TCR CDR3 region. MiXCR, applied by TCRdb to the multiplex PCR reads, yields one record per CDR3 protein. The data show some 510,000 distinct CDR3 sequences, with roughly 50% seen just once and about 8.2% held by the top ten. CDR1 is SNHLY, CDR2 FYNNEI, per germline. The V gene lost 4 bases and the J gene lost 4 bases, with 14 bases spanning the gap. The CDR3 covers 15 residues. Study-wide findings and caveats: Most thyroid clonotypes that were expanded above 0.001 also turned up in blood. The model anticipated ophthalmopathy a median about 7.1 months pre-onset.

Absence of ophthalmopathy progression within 18 months defined stable Graves' hyperthyroidism. Researchers barred patients who had uncontrolled infection, other autoimmune disease, pregnancy or lactation. The sample taken for sequencing was peripheral blood or thyroid tissue (not recorded which). This receptor was taken from a woman under 30 with Graves' hyperthyroidism. This chain connects TRBV2 to TRBJ1-5; possibly TRBD1 for D (6 bases). CDR3 in DNA: TGTGCCAGCAGTGCTAGAGGACAGCCGAATCAGCCCCAGCATTTT. The encoded protein is CASSARGQPNQPQHF. Together with reference TRBV2 and TRBJ1-5, the CDR3 gives the full variable domain: EPEVTQTPSHQVTQMGQEVILRCVPISNHLYFYWYRQILGQKVEFLVSFYNNEISEKSEIFDDQFSVERPDGSNFTLKIRSTKLEDSAMYFCASSARGQPNQPQHFGDGTRLSIL.